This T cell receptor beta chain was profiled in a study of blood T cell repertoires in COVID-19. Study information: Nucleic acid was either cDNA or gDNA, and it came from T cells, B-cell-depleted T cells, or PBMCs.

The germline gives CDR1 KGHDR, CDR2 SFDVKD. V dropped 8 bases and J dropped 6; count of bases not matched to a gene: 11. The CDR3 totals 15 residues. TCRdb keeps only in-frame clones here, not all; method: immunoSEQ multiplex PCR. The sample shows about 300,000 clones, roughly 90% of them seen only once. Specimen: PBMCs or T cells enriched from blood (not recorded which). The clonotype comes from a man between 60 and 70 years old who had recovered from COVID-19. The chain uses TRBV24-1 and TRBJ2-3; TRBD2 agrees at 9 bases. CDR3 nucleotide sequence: TGTGCCACCACCTCTGGCGGGAGGGGTGGGGATACGCAGTATTTT. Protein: CATTSGGRGGDTQYF.